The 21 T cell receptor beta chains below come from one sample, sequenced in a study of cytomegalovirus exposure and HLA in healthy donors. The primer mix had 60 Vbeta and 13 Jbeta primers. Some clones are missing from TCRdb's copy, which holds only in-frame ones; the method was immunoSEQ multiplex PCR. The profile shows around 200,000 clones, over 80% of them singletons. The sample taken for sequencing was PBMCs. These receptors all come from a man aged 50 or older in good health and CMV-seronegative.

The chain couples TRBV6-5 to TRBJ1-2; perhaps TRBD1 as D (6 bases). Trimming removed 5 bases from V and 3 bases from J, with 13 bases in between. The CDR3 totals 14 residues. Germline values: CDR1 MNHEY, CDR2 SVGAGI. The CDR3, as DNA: TGTGCCAGCAGTGAGAACAGGGCACACTATGGCTACACCTTC. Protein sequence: CASSENRAHYGYTF.

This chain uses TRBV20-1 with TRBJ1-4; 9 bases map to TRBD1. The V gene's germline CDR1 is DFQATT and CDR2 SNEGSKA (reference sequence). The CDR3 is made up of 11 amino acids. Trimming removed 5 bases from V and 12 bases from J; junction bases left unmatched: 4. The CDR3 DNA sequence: TGCAGTGCTCACGACAGGGGGGAACTGTTTTTT. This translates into CSAHDRGELFF.

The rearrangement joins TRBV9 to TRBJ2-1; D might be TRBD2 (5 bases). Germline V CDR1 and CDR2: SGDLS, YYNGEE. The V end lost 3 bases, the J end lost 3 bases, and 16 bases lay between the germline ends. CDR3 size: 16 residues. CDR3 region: CASSEQGLSSYNEQFF. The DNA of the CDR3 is TGTGCCAGCAGCGAGCAAGGACTGAGTAGCTACAATGAGCAGTTCTTC.

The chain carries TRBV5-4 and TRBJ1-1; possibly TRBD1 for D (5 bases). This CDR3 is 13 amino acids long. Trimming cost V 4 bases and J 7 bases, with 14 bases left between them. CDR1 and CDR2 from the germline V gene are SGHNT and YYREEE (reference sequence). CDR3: CASSRGEEVEAFF. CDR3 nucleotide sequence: TGTGCCAGCAGCCGAGGGGAGGAGGTTGAAGCTTTCTTT.

CDR3 coding DNA: TGTGCCAGCTCACCACCGGACAGGACTGCAACTAATGAAAAACTGTTTTTT. It codes for CASSPPDRTATNEKLFF. The chain is built from TRBV18 and TRBJ1-4; the match to TRBD1 covers 7 bases. CDR1 and CDR2 from the germline V gene are KGHSH and LQKENI. J gave up 0 bases and V 0 bases, and 4 bases lay outside the gene matches. The CDR3 contains 17 residues.

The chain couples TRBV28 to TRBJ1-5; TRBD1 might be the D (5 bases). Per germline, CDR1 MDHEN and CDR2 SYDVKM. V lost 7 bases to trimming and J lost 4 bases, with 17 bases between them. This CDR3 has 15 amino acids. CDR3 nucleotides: TGTGCCAGCAACATACCTGGGGCAGGGAATCAGCCCCAGCATTTT. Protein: CASNIPGAGNQPQHF.

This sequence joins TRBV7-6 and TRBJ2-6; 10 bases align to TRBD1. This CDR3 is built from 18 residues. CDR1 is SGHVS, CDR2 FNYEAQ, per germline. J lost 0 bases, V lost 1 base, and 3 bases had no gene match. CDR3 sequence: CASSLEGTGVSGANVLTF. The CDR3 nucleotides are TGTGCCAGCAGCTTAGAAGGGACAGGGGTCTCTGGGGCCAACGTCCTGACTTTC.

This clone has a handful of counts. CDR3 protein: CASSQDGTVSEAFF. In nucleotides, the CDR3 is TGCGCCAGCAGCCAAGATGGGACTGTCTCTGAAGCTTTCTTT. V and J are TRBV4-3 and TRBJ1-1; TRBD1 is a possible D gene (5 bases). CDR1 is LGHNA, CDR2 YSLEER, per germline. The ends were cut back, 0 bases at V and 6 bases at J, with 11 bases in the middle. This CDR3 region has 14 residues.

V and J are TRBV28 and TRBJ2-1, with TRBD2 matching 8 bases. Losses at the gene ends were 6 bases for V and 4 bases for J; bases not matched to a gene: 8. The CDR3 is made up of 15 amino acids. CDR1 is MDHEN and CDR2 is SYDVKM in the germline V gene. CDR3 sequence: CASRPPGLGYNEQFF. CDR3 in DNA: TGTGCCAGCAGGCCACCGGGACTAGGGTACAATGAGCAGTTCTTC.

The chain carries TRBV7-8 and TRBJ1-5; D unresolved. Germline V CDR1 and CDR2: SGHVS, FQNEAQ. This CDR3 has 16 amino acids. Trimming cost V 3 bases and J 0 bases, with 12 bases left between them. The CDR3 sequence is CASSLWPRNSNQPQHF. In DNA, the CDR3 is TGTGCCAGCAGCTTGTGGCCGAGGAATAGCAATCAGCCCCAGCATTTT.

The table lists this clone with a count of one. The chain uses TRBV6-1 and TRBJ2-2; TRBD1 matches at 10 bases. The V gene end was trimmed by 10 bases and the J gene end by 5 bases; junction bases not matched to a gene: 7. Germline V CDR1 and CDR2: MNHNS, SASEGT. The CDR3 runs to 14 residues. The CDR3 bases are TGTGCCACCGGGACAGGGGTCGGGACCGGGGAGCTGTTTTTT. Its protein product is CATGTGVGTGELFF.

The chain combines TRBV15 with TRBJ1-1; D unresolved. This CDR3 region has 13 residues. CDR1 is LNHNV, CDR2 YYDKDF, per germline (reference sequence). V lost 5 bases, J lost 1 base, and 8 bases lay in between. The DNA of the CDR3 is TGTGCCACCAGCGCCGAGAAGAACACTGAAGCTTTCTTT. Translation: CATSAEKNTEAFF. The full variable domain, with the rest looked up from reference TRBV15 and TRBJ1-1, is DAMVIQNPRYQVTQFGKPVTLSCSQTLNHNVMYWYQQKSSQAPKLLFHYYDKDFNNEADTPDNFQSRRPNTSFCFLDIRSPGLGDTAMYLCATSAEKNTEAFFGQGTRLTVV.

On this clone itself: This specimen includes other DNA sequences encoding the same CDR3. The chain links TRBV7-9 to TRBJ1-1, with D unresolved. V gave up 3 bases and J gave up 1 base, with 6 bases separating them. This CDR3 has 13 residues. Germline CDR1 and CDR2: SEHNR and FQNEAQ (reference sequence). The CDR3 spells CASSLAANTEAFF. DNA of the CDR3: TGTGCCAGCAGCTTGGCCGCGAACACTGAAGCTTTCTTT.

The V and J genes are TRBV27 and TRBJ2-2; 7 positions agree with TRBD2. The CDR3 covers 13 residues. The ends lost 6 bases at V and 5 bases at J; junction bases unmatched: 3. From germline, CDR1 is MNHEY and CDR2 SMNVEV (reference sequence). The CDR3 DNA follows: TGTGCCAGCAGCTTGCGGGGGACCGGGGAGCTGTTTTTT. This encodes CASSLRGTGELFF.

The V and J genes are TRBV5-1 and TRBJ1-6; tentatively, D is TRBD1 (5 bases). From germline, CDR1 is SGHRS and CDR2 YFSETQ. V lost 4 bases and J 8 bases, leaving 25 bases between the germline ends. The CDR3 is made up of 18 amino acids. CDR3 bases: TGCGCCAGCAGCAGATCGGGACTCCCACTTCATGATGATTCACCCCTCCACTTT. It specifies CASSRSGLPLHDDSPLHF. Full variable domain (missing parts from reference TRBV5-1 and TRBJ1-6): KAGVTQTPRYLIKTRGQQVTLSCSPISGHRSVSWYQQTPGQGLQFLFEYFSETQRNKGNFPGRFSGRQFSNSRSEMNVSTLELGDSALYLCASSRSGLPLHDDSPLHFGNGTRLTVT.

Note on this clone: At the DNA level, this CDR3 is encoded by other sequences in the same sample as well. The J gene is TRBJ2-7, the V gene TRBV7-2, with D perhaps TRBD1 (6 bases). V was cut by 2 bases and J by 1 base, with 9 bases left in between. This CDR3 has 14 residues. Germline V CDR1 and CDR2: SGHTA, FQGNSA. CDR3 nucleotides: TGTGCCAGCAGCTTAAAGACAGGATCCTACGAGCAGTACTTC. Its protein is CASSLKTGSYEQYF.

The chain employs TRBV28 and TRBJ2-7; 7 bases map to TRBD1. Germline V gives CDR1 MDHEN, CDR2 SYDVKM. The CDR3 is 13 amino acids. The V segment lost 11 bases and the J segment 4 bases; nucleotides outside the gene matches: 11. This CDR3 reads CAGGGQAIYEQYF. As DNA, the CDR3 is TGTGCCGGCGGAGGACAGGCAATATACGAGCAGTACTTC.

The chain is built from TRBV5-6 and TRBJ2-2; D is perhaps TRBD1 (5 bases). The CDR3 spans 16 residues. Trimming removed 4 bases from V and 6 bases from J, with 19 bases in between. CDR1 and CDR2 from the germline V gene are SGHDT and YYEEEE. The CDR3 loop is CASSPGWGRTPGELFF. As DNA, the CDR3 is TGTGCCAGCAGCCCTGGTTGGGGCCGGACGCCCGGGGAGCTGTTTTTT.

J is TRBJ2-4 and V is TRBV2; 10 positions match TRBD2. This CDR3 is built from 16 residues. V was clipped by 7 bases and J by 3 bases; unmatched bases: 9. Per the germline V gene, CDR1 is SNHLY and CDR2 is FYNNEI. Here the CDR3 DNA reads TGTGCCAGCAACGATCCGGGACTAGCGCGCAAAAACATTCAGTACTTC. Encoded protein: CASNDPGLARKNIQYF.

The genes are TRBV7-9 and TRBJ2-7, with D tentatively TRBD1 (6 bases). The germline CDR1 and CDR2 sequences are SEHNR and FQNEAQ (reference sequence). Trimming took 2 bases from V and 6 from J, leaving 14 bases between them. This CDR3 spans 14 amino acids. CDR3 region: CASSLLTGRGEQYF. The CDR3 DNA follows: TGTGCCAGCAGCTTACTGACAGGCCGGGGCGAGCAGTACTTC.

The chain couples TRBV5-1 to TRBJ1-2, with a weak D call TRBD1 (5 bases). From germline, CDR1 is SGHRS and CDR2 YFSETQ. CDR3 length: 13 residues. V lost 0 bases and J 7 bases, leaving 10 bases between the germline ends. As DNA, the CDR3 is TGCGCCAGCAGCTTGGGGTCAGACAGTGGCTACACCTTC. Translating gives CASSLGSDSGYTF.